Following are 19 T cell receptor beta chains from one sample sequenced in a study of blood T cell repertoires in COVID-19. The table came from immunoSEQ multiplex PCR; TCRdb's copy has only in-frame clones and leaves some out. Of 100,000 or so clones detected, about 91% appear once; the ten largest clones hold approximately 0.45%. Sequencing input: peripheral blood. These receptors came from a man aged 60 to 69 with acute or convalescent COVID-19.

J is TRBJ2-2 and V is TRBV7-9; the match to TRBD2 covers 11 bases. V gave up 5 bases and J gave up 7 bases; unmatched junction bases: 6. From germline, CDR1 is SEHNR and CDR2 FQNEAQ (reference sequence). The CDR3 is 15 residues long. The CDR3 region is CASSRLAGGHGELFF. In DNA, the CDR3 is TGTGCCAGCAGCCGTCTAGCGGGAGGTCACGGGGAGCTGTTTTTT.

V gene TRBV7-6 combines with J gene TRBJ1-4; D is possibly TRBD1 (5 bases). Germline V gene sequence: CDR1 SGHVS, CDR2 FNYEAQ. The CDR3 has 14 residues. With 5 bases removed from V and 6 bases from J, the gap between germline ends came to 13 bases. The CDR3 loop is CASSAGGIDEKLFF. CDR3 DNA sequence: TGTGCCAGCAGCGCGGGGGGAATCGATGAAAAACTGTTTTTT.

The chain is built from TRBV19 and TRBJ1-6; D not certain. The V and J ends lost 4 bases and 5 bases respectively, with 21 bases between them. CDR3 length: 18 residues. Germline assignment: CDR1 LNHDA and CDR2 SQIVND (reference sequence). This CDR3 reads CASSRARGTYTNNSPLHF. The DNA of the CDR3 is TGTGCCAGTAGTAGAGCTCGGGGTACATATACAAATAATTCACCCCTCCACTTT. Together with reference TRBV19 and TRBJ1-6, the CDR3 gives the full variable domain: DGGITQSPKYLFRKEGQNVTLSCEQNLNHDAMYWYRQDPGQGLRLIYYSQIVNDFQKGDIAEGYSVSREKKESFPLTVTSAQKNPTAFYLCASSRARGTYTNNSPLHFGNGTRLTVT.

The chain recombines TRBV5-1 with TRBJ1-6, with 9 positions matching TRBD1. This CDR3 region has 16 residues. J gave up 0 bases and V 10 bases, and 8 bases lay outside the gene matches. CDR1 and CDR2 from the germline V gene are SGHRS and YFSETQ. The CDR3: CASRTGAFSYNSPLHF. The CDR3 DNA sequence: TGCGCCTCACGGACAGGGGCCTTCTCCTATAATTCACCCCTCCACTTT.

CDR3 coding DNA: TGTGCCAGCAGTTCCCTCTCCGGGACTAGCGATGTAGCCAAAAACATTCAGTACTTC. This encodes CASSSLSGTSDVAKNIQYF. The chain recombines TRBV27 with TRBJ2-4; 10 positions match TRBD2. The trim removed 4 bases at V and 0 bases at J, leaving 12 bases unmatched. CDR3 size: 19 residues. Germline CDR1 MNHEY, CDR2 SMNVEV (reference sequence).

This chain joins TRBV3-1 (or the pseudogene TRBV3-2) and TRBJ2-1; 9 bases match TRBD2. The CDR3 extends over 16 amino acids. V shed 0 bases and J 6 bases; nucleotides not matched to a gene: 6. Germline V gene sequence: CDR1 LGHDT, CDR2 YNNKEL (reference sequence). The CDR3 protein is CASSQDMGTSFNEQFF. In nucleotides, the CDR3 is TGTGCCAGCAGCCAAGATATGGGGACTAGCTTCAATGAGCAGTTCTTC.

The rearrangement uses TRBV6-1 and TRBJ2-7, with 12 bases fitting TRBD2. Germline CDR1 is MNHNS and CDR2 is SASEGT. J was trimmed by 11 bases and V by 2 bases; bases with no gene match: 4. The length of the CDR3 is 13 residues. The CDR3 DNA sequence: TGTGCCAGCAGTGAAAGACTAGCGGGAGTAGAGTACTTC. Protein: CASSERLAGVEYF.

The chain recombines TRBV5-1 with TRBJ2-5; TRBD2 matches 12 bases. V lost 1 base to trimming and J lost 4 bases; unmatched junction nucleotides: 11. The CDR3 loop spans 18 amino acids. CDR1 and CDR2 from the germline V gene are SGHRS and YFSETQ. Here the CDR3 DNA reads TGCGCCAGCAGCTTGCTGACTAGCGGGAGAGGGGTGAGAGAGACCCAGTACTTC. Translating gives CASSLLTSGRGVRETQYF.

The genes are TRBV5-1 and TRBJ1-1, with a tentative D call TRBD1 (6 bases). Germline V gene sequence: CDR1 SGHRS, CDR2 YFSETQ. Trimming pared 4 bases from V and 4 bases from J, leaving 14 bases between. This CDR3 region has 14 residues. The CDR3, as DNA: TGCGCCAGCAGCCCCTCACAGGGTCCCACTGAAGCTTTCTTT. Its translation: CASSPSQGPTEAFF.

The chain combines TRBV13 with TRBJ1-2, with TRBD1 matching 9 bases. The CDR3 is 16 amino acids. The V gene's germline CDR1 is PRHDT and CDR2 FYEKMQ (reference sequence). J was trimmed by 8 bases and V by 0 bases; bases with no gene match: 10. The CDR3 nucleotides are TGTGCCAGCAGCTTAGGCCAGAGACAGGGGGGATTAGGCTACACCTTC. Amino acids: CASSLGQRQGGLGYTF. Full variable domain (remainder filled in from reference TRBV13 and TRBJ1-2): AAGVIQSPRHLIKEKRETATLKCYPIPRHDTVYWYQQGPGQDPQFLISFYEKMQSDKGSIPDRFSAQQFSDYHSELNMSSLELGDSALYFCASSLGQRQGGLGYTFGSGTRLTVV.

In this sample, this clone turned up a few times. The V call is TRBV25-1, the J call TRBJ1-2; D unclear. The length of the CDR3 is 12 residues. The ends were cut back, 3 bases at V and 4 bases at J, with 6 bases in the middle. CDR1 is MGHDK and CDR2 is SYGVNS in the germline V gene. The CDR3 loop is CASSDHGYGYTF. The CDR3 DNA is TGTGCCAGCAGTGATCACGGCTATGGCTACACCTTC.

The genes are TRBV28 and TRBJ2-5; 12 bases are a match to TRBD2. Trimming took 5 bases from V and 2 from J; bases not matched to a gene: 9. This CDR3 spans 17 amino acids. Germline CDR1 reads MDHEN; CDR2 reads SYDVKM. The CDR3 DNA reads as TGTGCCAGCAGTCCTCTTGGCCTAGCGGGGGGGCAAGAGACCCAGTACTTC. This translates into CASSPLGLAGGQETQYF.

The rearrangement uses TRBV29-1 and TRBJ1-2; D is ambiguous. CDR1 is SQVTM and CDR2 is ANQGSEA in the germline V gene. This CDR3 spans 13 amino acids. The V end was cut by 3 bases, the J end by 4 bases, with 12 bases between. In DNA form, the CDR3 reads TGCAGCGTTGAGCAGGTTGGTAGCTATGGCTACACCTTC. It translates to CSVEQVGSYGYTF.

CDR3 DNA: TGTGCCAGCAGCTCCTCCGGGACAGTGGGGTGGAACACCGGGGAGCTGTTTTTT. Amino acids: CASSSSGTVGWNTGELFF. This chain links TRBV13 with TRBJ2-2; 7 positions match TRBD1. The CDR3 runs 18 residues. Germline CDR1 is PRHDT and CDR2 is FYEKMQ (reference sequence). V dropped 4 bases and J dropped 1; count of bases not matched to a gene: 12.

The chain recombines TRBV19 with TRBJ1-5, with 8 bases that match TRBD1. The V gene's germline CDR1 is LNHDA and CDR2 SQIVND (reference sequence). This CDR3 is 15 amino acids long. V dropped 6 bases and J dropped 1; count of bases not matched to a gene: 5. The CDR3 sequence: CASRVQGGSNQPQHF. CDR3 nucleotide sequence: TGTGCCAGTAGGGTACAGGGGGGCAGCAATCAGCCCCAGCATTTT.

The rearrangement joins TRBV18 to TRBJ1-5, with a possible D match to TRBD1 (5 bases). V was pared by 2 bases and J by 2 bases, with 16 bases between. This CDR3 is built from 17 residues. CDR1 and CDR2 from the germline V gene are KGHSH and LQKENI. The DNA of the CDR3 is TGTGCCAGCTCACCAGTGGGGAGGGGAACTGGCAATCAGCCCCAGCATTTT. It yields the protein CASSPVGRGTGNQPQHF.

This chain joins TRBV5-4 and TRBJ2-7; D is undetermined. CDR1 is SGHNT, CDR2 YYREEE, per germline (reference sequence). V lost 0 bases to trimming and J lost 1 base, with 5 bases between them. There are 13 residues in the CDR3. CDR3 nucleotide sequence: TGTGCCAGCAGCTTGGAGAGGTCCTACGAGCAGTACTTC. It encodes CASSLERSYEQYF.

The rearrangement links TRBV5-1 to TRBJ2-7, with 9 positions matching TRBD1. This CDR3 contains 15 residues. V was pared by 0 bases and J by 3 bases, with 4 bases of the junction left unmatched. From germline, CDR1 is SGHRS and CDR2 YFSETQ. CDR3 in amino acids: CASSLGDRVFYEQYF. CDR3 in DNA: TGCGCCAGCAGCTTGGGGGACAGGGTTTTCTACGAGCAGTACTTC.

J is TRBJ2-1 and V is TRBV7-9; 13 bases are a match to TRBD2. Germline trimming cut 1 base from V and 3 bases from J; bases unmatched to any gene: 0. The CDR3 consists of 16 residues. CDR1 SEHNR and CDR2 FQNEAQ come from the germline V gene (reference sequence). CDR3 loop: CASSLGLAGGYNEQFF. In nucleotides, the CDR3 is TGTGCCAGCAGCTTAGGACTAGCGGGAGGCTACAATGAGCAGTTCTTC.